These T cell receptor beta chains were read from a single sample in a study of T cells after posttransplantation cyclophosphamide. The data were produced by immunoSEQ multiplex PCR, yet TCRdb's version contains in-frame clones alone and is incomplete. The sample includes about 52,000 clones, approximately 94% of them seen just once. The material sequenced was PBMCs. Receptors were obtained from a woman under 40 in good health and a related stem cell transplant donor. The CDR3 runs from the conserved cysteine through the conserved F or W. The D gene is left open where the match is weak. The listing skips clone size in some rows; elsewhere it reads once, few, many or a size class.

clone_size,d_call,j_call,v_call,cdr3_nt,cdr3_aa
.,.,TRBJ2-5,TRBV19,TGTGCCAGTAGTATTGTGGGAGGGGGGCTGGAGACCCAGTACTTC,CASSIVGGGLETQYF
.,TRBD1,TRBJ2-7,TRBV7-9,TGTGCCAGCAGCTTGACAGGGGACGGGCACGAGCAGTACTTC,CASSLTGDGHEQYF
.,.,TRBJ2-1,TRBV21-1,TGTGCCAGCAGGCCGGATTGCGGGGGTCAACCATACAATGAGCAGTTCTTC,CASRPDCGGQPYNEQFF
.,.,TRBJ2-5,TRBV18,TGTGCCAGCTCACCATACAGCGACAGGATAGAGACCCAGTACTTC,CASSPYSDRIETQYF
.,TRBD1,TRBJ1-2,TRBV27,TGTGCCAGCAGTCCGGGGACAGGGGGTGGCTACACCTTC,CASSPGTGGGYTF
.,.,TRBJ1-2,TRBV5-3,TGTGCCAGAAGCCCGACCAAGGAGGATGGCTACACCTTC,CARSPTKEDGYTF
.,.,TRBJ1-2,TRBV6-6,TGTGCCAGCAGCCCCGACGGGAACTATGGCTACACCTTC,CASSPDGNYGYTF
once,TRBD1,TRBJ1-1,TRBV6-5,TGTGCCAGCAGTGCGCTGACAGGGGGAAGGACTGAAGCTTTCTTT,CASSALTGGRTEAFF
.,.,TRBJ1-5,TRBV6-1,TGTGCCAGCAGTCGGACCCTCGAGGGGGATCAGCCCCAGCATTTT,CASSRTLEGDQPQHF
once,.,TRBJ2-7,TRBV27,TGTGCCAGCAGTTTTGGGGGCTCGGGGGAGCAGTACTTC,CASSFGGSGEQYF
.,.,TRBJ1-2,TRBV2,TGTGCCAGCAGTCCTCGACAGAACTATGGCTACACCTTC,CASSPRQNYGYTF
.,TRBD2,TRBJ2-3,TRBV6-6,TGTGCCAGCAGAGCGGGGGGGCTGGGTACAGATACGCAGTATTTT,CASRAGGLGTDTQYF
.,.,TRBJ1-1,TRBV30,TGTGCCTGGAGTTGGGAAACCGACAATCGGGATACTGAAGCTTTCTTT,CAWSWETDNRDTEAFF
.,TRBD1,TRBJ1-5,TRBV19,TGTGCCAGTAGTAACGGACAGGGTAGAAATCAGCCCCAGCATTTT,CASSNGQGRNQPQHF
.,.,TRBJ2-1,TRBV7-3,TGTGCCAGCACGGGAAGCTACAATGAGCAGTTCTTC,CASTGSYNEQFF
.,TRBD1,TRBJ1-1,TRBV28,TGTGCCAGCAGTTTATTCCCCCCTACAGGGGTAGGCACTGAAGCTTTCTTT,CASSLFPPTGVGTEAFF
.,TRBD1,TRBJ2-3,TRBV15,TGTGCCACCAGCACAAACAGGGGGAGCACAGATACGCAGTATTTT,CATSTNRGSTDTQYF
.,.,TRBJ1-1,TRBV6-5,TGTGCCAGCAGTATGAGGGGGGGGGACACTGAAGCTTTCTTT,CASSMRGGDTEAFF
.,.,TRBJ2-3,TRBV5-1,TGCGCCAGCAGCTTGGCAGCGCTCAGTACGCAGTATTTT,CASSLAALSTQYF
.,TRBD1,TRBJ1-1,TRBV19,TGTGCCAGTAACCGGAAGACAGGGTACACTGAAGCTTTCTTT,CASNRKTGYTEAFF
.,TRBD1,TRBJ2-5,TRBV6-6,TGTGCCAGCAGAGCCCGAAGGACAGGGGCTGAGACCCAGTACTTC,CASRARRTGAETQYF
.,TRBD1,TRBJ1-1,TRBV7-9,TGTGCCAGCAGGTCGCCGGGACAGGGGTCTGAAGCTTTCTTT,CASRSPGQGSEAFF
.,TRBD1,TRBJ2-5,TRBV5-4,TGTGCCAGCAGTTCCGGACAGGGCCAAGAGACCCAGTACTTC,CASSSGQGQETQYF
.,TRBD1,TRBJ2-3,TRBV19,TGTGCCAGTAGTCCACAGGGGGGCGGACACACAGATACGCAGTATTTT,CASSPQGGGHTDTQYF
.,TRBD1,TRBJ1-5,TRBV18,TGTGCCAGCTCACTTGACAGGGGTCAGCCCCAGCATTTT,CASSLDRGQPQHF
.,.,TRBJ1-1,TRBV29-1,TGCAGCGTTGAGAACAGGGCCAAGGTCACTGAAGCTTTCTTT,CSVENRAKVTEAFF
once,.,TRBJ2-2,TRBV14,TGTGCCAGCAGCCAAGTTTCCATTTACACCGGGGAGCTGTTTTTT,CASSQVSIYTGELFF
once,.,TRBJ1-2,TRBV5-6,TGTGCCAGCAGCACCTCTACAGGGCCTGATGGCTACACCTTC,CASSTSTGPDGYTF
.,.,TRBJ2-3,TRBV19,TGTGCCAGTAATCGGGGGTTCCGGCCAGATACGCAGTATTTT,CASNRGFRPDTQYF
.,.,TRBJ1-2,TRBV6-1,TGTGCCAGCAGTGAATCGGGGGGGTCTTATGGCTACACCTTC,CASSESGGSYGYTF
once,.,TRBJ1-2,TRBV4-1,TGCGCCAGCAGCCAAGAGCGGGGTGGAGGCTATGGCTACACCTTC,CASSQERGGGYGYTF
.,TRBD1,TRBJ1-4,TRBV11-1,TGTGCCAGCAGCTACAGGGGAGGTACAGCTAATGAAAAACTGTTTTTT,CASSYRGGTANEKLFF
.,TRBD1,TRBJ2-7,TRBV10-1,TGCGCCAGCACCCCTGGGACAGGGGGCACCGACGAGCAGTACTTC,CASTPGTGGTDEQYF
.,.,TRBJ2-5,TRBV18,TGTGCCAGCTCCCGGGACACAGGGTTTGAGACCCAGTACTTC,CASSRDTGFETQYF
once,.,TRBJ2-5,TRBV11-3,TGTGCCAGCAGCCCCACCGGCAGGGGCCAAGAGACCCAGTACTTC,CASSPTGRGQETQYF
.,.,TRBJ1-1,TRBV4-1,TGCGCCAGCAGCCAAGAAGGCAGGGGGAACACTGAAGCTTTCTTT,CASSQEGRGNTEAFF
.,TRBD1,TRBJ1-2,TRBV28,TGTGCCAGCACTTTACCCGGACAGGGCTATGGCTACACCTTC,CASTLPGQGYGYTF
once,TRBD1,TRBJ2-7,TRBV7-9,TGTGCCAGCAGCTCGACAGGGGCGGCATCCTACGAGCAGTACTTC,CASSSTGAASYEQYF
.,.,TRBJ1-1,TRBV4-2,TGTGCCAGCAGCCAAGTGCAGGGAAGAGGGAACACTGAAGCTTTCTTT,CASSQVQGRGNTEAFF
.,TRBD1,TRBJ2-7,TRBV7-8,TGTGCCAGCAGTTTAACGGACAGGGGCGGATACGAGCAGTACTTC,CASSLTDRGGYEQYF
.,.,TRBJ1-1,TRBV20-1,TGCAGTGCTAGTAGGGGCCCTGAAGCTTTCTTT,CSASRGPEAFF
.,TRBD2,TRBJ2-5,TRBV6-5,TGTGCCAGCAGTTACAGCGGGGGGGCCCGGGTGGAGACCCAGTACTTC,CASSYSGGARVETQYF
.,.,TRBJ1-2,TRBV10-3,TGTGCCATCAGTGAGAACGATAGGCGGGAAAACTATGGCTACACCTTC,CAISENDRRENYGYTF
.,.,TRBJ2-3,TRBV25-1,TGTGCCAGCAGTCCGTCGTTCGACTATAGCACAGATACGCAGTATTTT,CASSPSFDYSTDTQYF
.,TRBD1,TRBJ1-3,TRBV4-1,TGCGCCAGCAGCCAAGATCGCCCGACAGGGAGGATTAGAAACACCATATATTTT,CASSQDRPTGRIRNTIYF
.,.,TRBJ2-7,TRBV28,TGTGCCAGCGGGTCGGGACTTTCCTACGAGCAGTACTTC,CASGSGLSYEQYF
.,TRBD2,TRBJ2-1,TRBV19,TGTGCCAGTAGTATAGAGGAGGGAGGGAATGAGCAGTTCTTC,CASSIEEGGNEQFF
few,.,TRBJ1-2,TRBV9,TGTGCCAGCAGCGCCGACTCGGAGAGGGTAATGGACTATGGCTACACCTTC,CASSADSERVMDYGYTF
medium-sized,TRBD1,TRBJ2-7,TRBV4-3,TGCGCCAGCAGCCACTCGGCGACAGGGGAGTCCTACGAGCAGTACTTC,CASSHSATGESYEQYF
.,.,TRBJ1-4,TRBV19,TGTGCCAGTAGTTCAGCCGGGACAAACAATGAAAAACTGTTTTTT,CASSSAGTNNEKLFF